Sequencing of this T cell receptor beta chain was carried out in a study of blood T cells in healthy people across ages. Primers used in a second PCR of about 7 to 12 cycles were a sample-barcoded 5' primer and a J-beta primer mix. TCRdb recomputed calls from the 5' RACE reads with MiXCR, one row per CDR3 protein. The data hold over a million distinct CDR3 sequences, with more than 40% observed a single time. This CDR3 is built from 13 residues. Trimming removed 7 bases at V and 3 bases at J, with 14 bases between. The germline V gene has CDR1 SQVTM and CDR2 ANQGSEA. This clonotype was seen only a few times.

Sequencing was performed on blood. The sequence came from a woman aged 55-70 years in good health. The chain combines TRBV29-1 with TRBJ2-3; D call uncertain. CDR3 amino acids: CSGQRMVTDTQYF. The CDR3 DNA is TGCAGCGGGCAGAGGATGGTTACAGATACGCAGTATTTT.